Presented here are 29 T cell receptor beta chains from one specimen sequenced in a study of graft-versus-host responses after intestinal transplantation. Measured with immunoSEQ multiplex PCR; TCRdb has only the in-frame clones, and not every one. This table has 86,000 or so clones, about 89% appearing once. Their specific antigens are unknown. Sample: unstimulated CD8+ T cells sorted from spleen or lymph node cells, taken before intestinal transplant. The receptors come from a human donor who received an intestinal transplant.

This chain uses TRBV28 with TRBJ2-7; D unresolved. Trimming took 4 bases from V and 6 from J, leaving 13 bases between them. The CDR3 is made up of 13 amino acids. Germline CDR1 reads MDHEN; CDR2 reads SYDVKM. The CDR3 region is CASSSSPWGEQYF. CDR3 in DNA: TGTGCCAGCAGTTCCTCCCCTTGGGGCGAGCAGTACTTC.

The V call is TRBV6-5, the J call TRBJ1-5, with 9 bases identical to TRBD1. The CDR3 sequence is 15 residues long. With 6 bases clipped from V and 3 bases from J, the junction kept 6 bases outside the gene matches. Germline assignment: CDR1 MNHEY and CDR2 SVGAGI. The CDR3 is CASSRRQGVNQPQHF. The CDR3 DNA reads as TGTGCCAGCAGCCGCCGACAGGGGGTCAATCAGCCCCAGCATTTT.

This chain connects TRBV12-5 to TRBJ2-5; TRBD2 agrees at 9 bases. The CDR3 has 16 residues. With V trimmed by 1 base and J by 0 bases, 3 bases remained unmatched. From germline, CDR1 is LGHNT and CDR2 FRNRAP. The CDR3 region has the DNA TGTGCTAGTGGTTTGGGCTCTAGCGGGGACCAAGAGACCCAGTACTTC. Translated: CASGLGSSGDQETQYF. The variable domain in full, completed from reference TRBV12-5 and TRBJ2-5, reads DARVTQTPRHKVTEMGQEVTMRCQPILGHNTVFWYRQTMMQGLELLAYFRNRAPLDDSGMPKDRFSAEMPDATLATLKIQPSEPRDSAVYFCASGLGSSGDQETQYFGPGTRLLVL.

This clone was seen a few times. The rearrangement joins TRBV13 to TRBJ2-1; the match to TRBD2 covers 7 bases. The germline V gene has CDR1 PRHDT and CDR2 FYEKMQ (reference sequence). The CDR3 extends over 18 amino acids. V shed 1 base and J 8 bases; nucleotides not matched to a gene: 17. The CDR3 reads CASSLVGLAGRLSDEQFF. CDR3 coding DNA: TGTGCCAGCAGCTTAGTGGGGCTAGCCGGGAGGTTGTCAGATGAGCAGTTCTTC.

The chain joins TRBV6-5 to TRBJ2-5, with no clear D. The ends were cut back, 2 bases at V and 3 bases at J, with 7 bases in the middle. This CDR3 region has 13 residues. CDR1 and CDR2 from the germline V gene are MNHEY and SVGAGI. The CDR3 spells CASSYPPEETQYF. CDR3 sequence (DNA): TGTGCCAGCAGTTACCCCCCTGAAGAGACCCAGTACTTC.

This CDR3 is CASSLAGFGPSNEQFF. Written as DNA, the CDR3 is TGTGCCAGCAGCTTAGCCGGGTTCGGCCCTAGCAATGAGCAGTTCTTC. V usage is TRBV7-7 and J usage is TRBJ2-1; D is unclear. V shed 0 bases and J shed 6 bases, with 15 bases lying between them. The CDR3 covers 16 residues. Germline V CDR1 and CDR2: SSHAT, FNYEAQ (reference sequence).

The V call is TRBV11-2, the J call TRBJ1-6, with 7 bases fitting TRBD1. Trimming took 6 bases from V and 9 from J; bases not matched to a gene: 20. There are 18 residues in the CDR3. The germline V gene has CDR1 SGHAT and CDR2 FQNNGV. The CDR3, as DNA: TGTGCCAGCAGACCAATCCGGCCGGGACAGCGTGTCGGTTCACCCCTCCACTTT. This translates into CASRPIRPGQRVGSPLHF.

This sequence joins TRBV10-1 and TRBJ2-5; either TRBD1 or TRBD2 may fit D (5 bases each). Trimming shortened V by 0 bases and J by 5 bases, and 25 bases separated the two germline ends. CDR1 and CDR2 from the germline V gene are WNHNN and SYGVQD (reference sequence). There are 19 residues in the CDR3. The CDR3 is CASSESTRKGTGEQETQYF. The CDR3 nucleotides read TGCGCCAGCAGTGAGTCGACTCGAAAAGGGACCGGAGAACAGGAGACCCAGTACTTC.

The chain has TRBV2 and TRBJ1-5; no definite D call. Germline V gene lookup returns CDR1 SNHLY and CDR2 FYNNEI. The CDR3 extends over 15 amino acids. Trimming stripped 3 bases from V and 4 bases from J, with 13 bases between. DNA of the CDR3: TGTGCCAGCAGTGAGGCTTCTGTGGGGAATCAGCCCCAGCATTTT. As protein: CASSEASVGNQPQHF.

The genes are TRBV5-6 and TRBJ2-7, with 7 bases aligning to TRBD2. Trimming at V came to 5 bases and at J to 2 bases, leaving 10 bases not matched to a gene. The CDR3 is 15 residues long. CDR1 and CDR2 from the germline V gene are SGHDT and YYEEEE. This CDR3 reads CASRFAGEVPYEQYF. CDR3 DNA sequence: TGTGCCAGCAGGTTCGCGGGGGAAGTTCCCTACGAGCAGTACTTC.

The chain employs TRBV28 and TRBJ2-7; the D gene is possibly TRBD2 (6 bases). Per germline, CDR1 MDHEN and CDR2 SYDVKM. Trimming pared 2 bases from V and 1 base from J, leaving 9 bases between. This CDR3 contains 14 residues. The CDR3 DNA is TGTGCCAGCAGTTTAGGCGGGATTTCCTACGAGCAGTACTTC. Protein sequence: CASSLGGISYEQYF. Supplemented by reference TRBV28 and TRBJ2-7, the full variable domain reads DVKVTQSSRYLVKRTGEKVFLECVQDMDHENMFWYRQDPGLGLRLIYFSYDVKMKEKGDIPEGYSVSREKKERFSLILESASTNQTSMYLCASSLGGISYEQYFGPGTRLTVT.

The chain recombines TRBV9 with TRBJ2-2; D possibly corresponds to TRBD2 (5 bases). V lost 3 bases, J lost 2 bases, and 11 bases lay in between. This CDR3 is built from 15 residues. Germline lookup yields CDR1 SGDLS and CDR2 YYNGEE. The CDR3 loop is CASSGAEVNTGELFF. The CDR3 DNA reads as TGTGCCAGCAGCGGAGCGGAAGTTAACACCGGGGAGCTGTTTTTT.

The chain uses TRBV28 and TRBJ1-5, with 7 bases matching TRBD1. Germline CDR1 MDHEN, CDR2 SYDVKM. The CDR3 runs to 14 residues. The J segment lost 2 bases and the V segment lost 5 bases, leaving 3 bases of the junction unmatched. In DNA form, the CDR3 reads TGTGCCAGCAGTCCCGACAGGGGCAATCAGCCCCAGCATTTT. Its protein is CASSPDRGNQPQHF.

The V and J genes are TRBV6-6 and TRBJ2-2; D remains unclear. Trimming removed 5 bases from V and 1 base from J, with 5 bases in between. The CDR3 spans 13 residues. From germline, CDR1 is MNHNY and CDR2 SVGAGI (reference sequence). This CDR3 is CASSVKNTGELFF. The CDR3 DNA follows: TGTGCCAGCAGTGTCAAGAACACCGGGGAGCTGTTTTTT.

The V gene is TRBV6-5, the J gene TRBJ1-1; D ambiguous. Trimming pared 2 bases from V and 3 bases from J, leaving 10 bases between. The CDR3 contains 14 residues. Germline V lookup: CDR1 MNHEY, CDR2 SVGAGI. DNA for the CDR3: TGTGCCAGCAGTTACGGGAGCGGGGACACTGAAGCTTTCTTT. It encodes CASSYGSGDTEAFF.

The chain combines TRBV29-1 with TRBJ1-5; no clear D gene. CDR1 is SQVTM and CDR2 is ANQGSEA in the germline V gene. Between the trimmed V and J ends, which lost 1 base and 1 base, there was a span of 5 bases. The CDR3 runs to 13 residues. As DNA, the CDR3 is TGCAGCGTTGAAGTTGGAAGCAATCAGCCCCAGCATTTT. Its protein product is CSVEVGSNQPQHF.

The V gene is TRBV5-7, the J gene TRBJ1-2; weak D call: TRBD1 (5 bases). TRBV5-7 is an ORF, and what it does is uncertain. V shed 0 bases and J shed 4 bases, with 13 bases lying between them. This CDR3 has 15 residues. CDR3 sequence (DNA): TGTGCCAGCAGCTTGGGCGTCGGGGGTGGCTATGGCTACACCTTC. Amino acids: CASSLGVGGGYGYTF.

This clone has a single count. The chain employs TRBV6-6 and TRBJ2-7; no definite D call. This CDR3 contains 12 residues. Trimming took 4 bases from V and 4 from J, leaving 8 bases between them. Germline assignment: CDR1 MNHNY and CDR2 SVGAGI (reference sequence). CDR3 sequence (DNA): TGTGCCAGCAGTTCGACCCTGTACGAGCAGTACTTC. Translating gives CASSSTLYEQYF.

V usage is TRBV5-1 and J usage is TRBJ1-4; no firm D call. Trimming pared 1 base from V and 5 bases from J, leaving 6 bases between. Per germline, CDR1 SGHRS and CDR2 YFSETQ. CDR3 length: 13 residues. CDR3 DNA: TGCGCCAGCAGCTTGATGACCAATGAAAAACTGTTTTTT. This codes for CASSLMTNEKLFF.

The chain has TRBV10-1 and TRBJ1-4; 7 nucleotides line up with TRBD1. The CDR3 has 14 amino acids. CDR1 and CDR2 from the germline V gene are WNHNN and SYGVQD (reference sequence). V shed 10 bases, J shed 8 bases, and the junction held 13 bases outside the gene matches. CDR3 residues: CATSITRTGEKLFF. The CDR3 DNA sequence: TGCGCCACCTCGATCACCCGGACAGGAGAAAAACTGTTTTTT.

V usage is TRBV9 and J usage is TRBJ2-5, with a tentative D call TRBD2 (6 bases). The CDR3 is made up of 15 amino acids. The V end was cut by 0 bases, the J end by 2 bases, with 11 bases between. The germline V gene has CDR1 SGDLS and CDR2 YYNGEE. DNA for the CDR3: TGTGCCAGCAGCGTAGGCGGGGACCTTCAAGAGACCCAGTACTTC. Translation: CASSVGGDLQETQYF. Variable domain in full (rest from reference TRBV9 and TRBJ2-5): DSGVTQTPKHLITATGQRVTLRCSPRSGDLSVYWYQQSLDQGLQFLIQYYNGEERAKGNILERFSAQQFPDLHSELNLSSLELGDSALYFCASSVGGDLQETQYFGPGTRLLVL.

The chain has TRBV4-1 and TRBJ2-3; D is uncertain. V lost 0 bases and J 1 base, leaving 11 bases between the germline ends. This CDR3 contains 16 residues. The germline V gene has CDR1 MGHRA and CDR2 YSYEKL. The CDR3 region is CASSQDLGSGTDTQYF. The CDR3 coding sequence is TGCGCCAGCAGCCAAGATCTAGGATCGGGCACAGATACGCAGTATTTT.

This clone has only one observation. The CDR3 DNA reads TGCGCCAGCAGCCCCCAAGACGGCGAGCAGTACTTC. Encoded protein: CASSPQDGEQYF. The rearrangement uses TRBV4-1 and TRBJ2-5; D is undetermined. With the DNA end fitting TRBJ2-7 better, the J assignment may be wrong. CDR3 length: 12 amino acids. Germline V gene lookup returns CDR1 MGHRA and CDR2 YSYEKL.

In this sample, this clone turned up once. The chain couples TRBV4-1 to TRBJ2-5; a possible D gene is TRBD2 (6 bases). The CDR3 totals 15 residues. Trimming took off 0 bases at V and 1 base at J, with 9 bases between the two ends. The V gene's germline CDR1 is MGHRA and CDR2 YSYEKL. The CDR3 DNA is TGCGCCAGCAGCCAAGAGGGAGGTTTCCAAGAGACCCAGTACTTC. Protein: CASSQEGGFQETQYF.

V gene TRBV6-6 combines with J gene TRBJ2-5; 7 bases agree with TRBD1. J lost 4 bases, V lost 5 bases, and 10 bases had no gene match. Per the germline V gene, CDR1 is MNHNY and CDR2 is SVGAGI (reference sequence). The CDR3 covers 15 residues. CDR3 residues: CASSAADRERETQYF. CDR3 nucleotide sequence: TGTGCCAGCAGTGCCGCAGACAGGGAACGAGAGACCCAGTACTTC.

This clone was detected only once. The V call is TRBV7-3, the J call TRBJ2-7, with TRBD2 matching over 9 bases. Germline assignment: CDR1 SGHTA and CDR2 FQGTGA. The CDR3 has 15 amino acids. The V gene end was trimmed by 0 bases and the J gene end by 6 bases; junction bases not matched to a gene: 6. Here the CDR3 reads CASSLTGGRAGEQYF. CDR3 coding DNA: TGTGCCAGCAGCTTAACTGGCGGGAGGGCTGGCGAGCAGTACTTC.

V and J are TRBV19 and TRBJ2-3; 8 nucleotides agree with TRBD1. The CDR3 is made up of 15 amino acids. After removal of 4 bases from V and 4 bases from J, the junction contained 7 bases not matched to a gene. Germline assignment: CDR1 LNHDA and CDR2 SQIVND (reference sequence). This CDR3 reads CASSTQGAIADTQYF. The CDR3 bases are TGTGCCAGTAGTACCCAGGGGGCGATCGCAGATACGCAGTATTTT.

The gene calls are TRBV6-1 and TRBJ2-1, with D perhaps given as TRBD1 or TRBD2 (5 bases each). In germline, CDR1 is MNHNS, CDR2 SASEGT. CDR3 size: 15 residues. Trimming took 3 bases from V and 4 from J, leaving 13 bases between them. Here the CDR3 reads CASSEDGTGYNEQFF. CDR3 DNA: TGTGCCAGCAGTGAGGACGGGACGGGGTACAATGAGCAGTTCTTC.

The V call is TRBV19, the J call TRBJ2-1; possibly TRBD2 for D (5 bases). The CDR3 spans 14 residues. The germline CDR1 and CDR2 sequences are LNHDA and SQIVND (reference sequence). V was clipped by 3 bases and J by 7 bases, with 13 bases between them. The CDR3 loop reads CASSIRLALNEQFF. The CDR3 DNA follows: TGTGCCAGTAGTATCCGGCTAGCCCTAAATGAGCAGTTCTTC.